This T cell receptor (beta chain) derives from a study of relationships among human T cell subsets (dated by TCRdb to the early 2010s). Describing the broader study: The study sequenced eight distinct T cell populations from blood: pan T, CD8 cytotoxic, regulatory, Th1, Th2, naive plus transitional, activated and memory cells.

Libraries were prepared through multiplex PCR. TCRdb lists the instrument as 454 GS FLX. Semiquantitative ARM-PCR was used to amplify the TCR alpha and beta CDR3 regions from mRNA. ARM-PCR used tagged nested gene-specific primers, after which communal superprimers carried out exponential amplification. Before the second amplification round was performed on first-round PCR products, the nested primers were removed by exonuclease. The amplicons were sequenced on the 454 platform, which can rapidly sequence millions of DNA fragments without cloning bias. A read was counted as effective if the read could be mapped to both V and J germline segments. The authors' analysis ran thus. IRmap, which uses pyromap, a Smith-Waterman modification adapted to 454 sequencing errors, was used to assign reads to germline V, D and J segments. D-beta assignments were filtered using cutoffs set at the 99th percentile of alignment scores from simulated random sequences. CDR3 was defined as the amino acids between the conserved V-segment Y[YFLI]C motif and the J-segment [FW]GXGT motif. A compound Poisson process model, previously applied to large-scale EST data, was used to estimate repertoire diversity. A procedure for detecting cross-contamination was applied so that sample contamination could be argued against as the origin of shared CDR3s. TCRdb handled the public reads itself, with Q25 trimming in fastp and clone calling in MiXCR, and kept productive beta chains. Each entry merges the rows of one CDR3 protein and shows their most common DNA and genes. TCRdb's processing, not the study's, gives the V and J calls here. This sample lists under 15,000 distinct CDR3 sequences; about 60% were detected once. Approximately 2% of the sample rests with the top ten.

About this clonotype itself: There is no known antigen for this receptor. Qualities for individual bases were not recorded, and no much larger clone is one base off.

Summary of the overall study and its limitations: The substantial sharing of CDR3s among Th1, Th2 and regulatory T cells was interpreted as suggesting that cell fate choices are stochastic. Over 55% of CD8+ cytotoxic sequences were found to belong to clones with over 100 reads, whereas few such clones were observed in the regulatory and Th2 subsets. V, D and J usage, CDR3 length and N-nucleotide additions showed no statistically significant differences among the seven subsets. A CD4+CD8+ double-positive population could not be excluded by the bead-based sorting.

The CDR3 goes from the cysteine to the phenylalanine over 12 residues. Of the read, only the CDR3 DNA is kept; its 36 bases are in frame from base 1. CDR1 and CDR2 were assigned from the germline V gene as SQVTM and ANQGSEA. V loses 4 bases, J loses 1 base, and the germline ends lie 7 bases apart. Starting from positively selected CD4+ cells, anti-CD25 beads were used to select CD4+CD25+ regulatory T cells. Miltenyi superparamagnetic beads coated with subset-specific monoclonal antibodies were used for isolation of the T cell subsets. Every T cell population was isolated from peripheral blood. Ficoll separation was used to obtain mononuclear cells from whole blood, after which anti-CD14 microbeads were used to deplete monocytes. Right after isolation, the cell populations were resuspended in RNAprotect reagent.

This chain joins TRBV29-1 to TRBJ1-1; matching of 6 bases hints at TRBD1 as the D gene. Sequenced: Tregs sorted from blood. The TCR sequence derives from a man aged 40-49 years in good health. The CDR3 loop reads CSVARGNTEAFF. The sequence in DNA is TGCAGCGTTGCCAGGGGGAACACTGAAGCTTTCTTT.